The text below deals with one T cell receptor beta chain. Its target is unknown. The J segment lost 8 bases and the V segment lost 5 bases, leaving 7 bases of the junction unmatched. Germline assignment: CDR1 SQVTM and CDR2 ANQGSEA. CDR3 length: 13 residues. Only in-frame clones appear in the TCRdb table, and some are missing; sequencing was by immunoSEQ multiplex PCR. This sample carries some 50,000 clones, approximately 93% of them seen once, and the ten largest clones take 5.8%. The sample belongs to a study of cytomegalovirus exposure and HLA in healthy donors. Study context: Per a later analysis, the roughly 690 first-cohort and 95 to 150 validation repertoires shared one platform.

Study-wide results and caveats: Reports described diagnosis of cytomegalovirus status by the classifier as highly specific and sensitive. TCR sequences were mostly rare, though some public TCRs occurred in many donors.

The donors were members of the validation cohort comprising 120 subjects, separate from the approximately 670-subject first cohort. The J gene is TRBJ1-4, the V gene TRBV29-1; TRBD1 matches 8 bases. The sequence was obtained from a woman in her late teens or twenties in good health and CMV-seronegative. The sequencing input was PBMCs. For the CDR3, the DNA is TGCAGCGTTCGGACAGGGTTAGGGGAAAAACTGTTTTTT. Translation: CSVRTGLGEKLFF.